This T cell receptor beta chain emerged from a study of PD-1 blockade in mismatch repair-deficient tumors. Across the whole study: Patients had around 11 mismatch repair-deficient cancer types, all previously treated and progressing. General study results and limits: Tumor-resident clones, often undetectable pretreatment in blood, expanded then contracted after pembrolizumab.

Every patient had mismatch repair deficiency by PCR or immunohistochemistry. Sequenced by immunoSEQ multiplex PCR; TCRdb stores in-frame clones only, minus some. Counted here are under 25,000 clones, over 75% occurring once; the ten biggest clones make up about 1.5%. A word on this clone: As yet, its antigen is unknown.

The sample here was PBMCs, taken 52 weeks after starting pembrolizumab. The receptor's source is an adult with mismatch repair-deficient cancer.

This CDR3 is CASSPVGPYEQYF. The CDR3 bases are TGTGCCAGCAGTCCTGTCGGTCCCTACGAGCAGTACTTC. J is TRBJ2-7 and V is TRBV27, with D unresolved. This CDR3 is built from 13 residues. Germline V gene data show CDR1 as MNHEY and CDR2 as SMNVEV (reference sequence). Deletions cut 5 bases from V and 2 bases from J, with 10 bases between.